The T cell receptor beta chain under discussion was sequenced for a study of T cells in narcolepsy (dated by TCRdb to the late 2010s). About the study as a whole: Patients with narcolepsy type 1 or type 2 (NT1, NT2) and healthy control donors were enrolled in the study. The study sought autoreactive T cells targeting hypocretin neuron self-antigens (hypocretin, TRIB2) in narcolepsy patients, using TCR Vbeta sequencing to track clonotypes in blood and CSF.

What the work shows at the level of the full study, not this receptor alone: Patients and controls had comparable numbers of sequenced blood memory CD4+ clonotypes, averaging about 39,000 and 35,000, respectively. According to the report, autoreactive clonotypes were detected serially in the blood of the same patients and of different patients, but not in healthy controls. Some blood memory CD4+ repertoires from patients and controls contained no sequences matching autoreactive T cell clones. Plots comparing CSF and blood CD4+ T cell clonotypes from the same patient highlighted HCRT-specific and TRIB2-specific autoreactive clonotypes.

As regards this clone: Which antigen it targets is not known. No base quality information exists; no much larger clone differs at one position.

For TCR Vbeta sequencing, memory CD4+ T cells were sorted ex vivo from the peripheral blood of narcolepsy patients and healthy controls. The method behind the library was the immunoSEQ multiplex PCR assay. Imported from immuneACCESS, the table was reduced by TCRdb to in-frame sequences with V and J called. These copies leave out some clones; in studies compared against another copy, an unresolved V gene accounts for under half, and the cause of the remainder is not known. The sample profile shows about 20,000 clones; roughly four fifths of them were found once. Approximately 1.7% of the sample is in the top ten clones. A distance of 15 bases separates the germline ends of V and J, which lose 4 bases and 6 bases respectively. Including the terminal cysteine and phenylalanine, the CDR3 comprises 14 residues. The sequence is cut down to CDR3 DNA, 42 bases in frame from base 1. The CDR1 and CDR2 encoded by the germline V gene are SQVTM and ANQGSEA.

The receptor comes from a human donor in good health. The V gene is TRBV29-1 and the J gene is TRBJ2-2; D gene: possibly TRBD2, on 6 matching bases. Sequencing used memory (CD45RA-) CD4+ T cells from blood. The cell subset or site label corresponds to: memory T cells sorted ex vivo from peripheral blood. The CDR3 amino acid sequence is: CSVAGEVGSGELFF. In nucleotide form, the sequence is TGCAGCGTTGCGGGGGAGGTGGGTTCCGGGGAGCTGTTTTTT.